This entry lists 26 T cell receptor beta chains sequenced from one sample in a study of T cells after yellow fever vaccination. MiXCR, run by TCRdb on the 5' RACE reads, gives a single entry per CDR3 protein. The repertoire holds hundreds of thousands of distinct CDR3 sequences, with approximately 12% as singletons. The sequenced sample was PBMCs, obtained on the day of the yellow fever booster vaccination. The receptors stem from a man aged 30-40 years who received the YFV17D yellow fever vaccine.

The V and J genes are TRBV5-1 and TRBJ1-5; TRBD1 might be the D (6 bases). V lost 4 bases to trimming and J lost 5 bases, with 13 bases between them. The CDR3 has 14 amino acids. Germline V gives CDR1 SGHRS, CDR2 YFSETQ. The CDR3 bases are TGCGCCAGCAGCCCCGGGACACCTGATCAGCCCCAGCATTTT. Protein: CASSPGTPDQPQHF.

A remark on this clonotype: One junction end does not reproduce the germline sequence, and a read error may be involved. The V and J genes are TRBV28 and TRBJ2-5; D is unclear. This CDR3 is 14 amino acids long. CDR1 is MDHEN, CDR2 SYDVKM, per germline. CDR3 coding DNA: TGTACCAGCAGATCCCCCGGGCCCCAAGAGACCCAGTACTTC. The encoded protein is CTSRSPGPQETQYF.

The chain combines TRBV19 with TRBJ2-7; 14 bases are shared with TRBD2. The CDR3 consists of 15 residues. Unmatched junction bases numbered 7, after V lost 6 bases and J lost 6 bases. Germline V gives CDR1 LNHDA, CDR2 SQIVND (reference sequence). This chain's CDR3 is CASSPRLAGGVEQYF. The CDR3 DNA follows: TGTGCCAGTAGCCCCCGACTAGCGGGAGGGGTCGAGCAGTACTTC.

The CDR3 region is CAWRGPVGLVSVEQFF. CDR3 in DNA: TGTGCCTGGAGAGGTCCTGTGGGACTAGTCTCGGTTGAGCAGTTCTTC. The V gene is TRBV30, the J gene TRBJ2-1, with TRBD2 matching 8 bases. CDR1 and CDR2 (germline): GTSNPN, SVGIG (reference sequence). V was clipped by 3 bases and J by 9 bases; unmatched bases: 16. This CDR3 is built from 16 residues.

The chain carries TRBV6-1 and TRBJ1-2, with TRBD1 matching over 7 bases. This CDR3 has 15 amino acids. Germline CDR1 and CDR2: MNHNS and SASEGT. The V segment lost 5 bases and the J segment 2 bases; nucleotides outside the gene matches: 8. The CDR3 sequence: CASSRTRGTNYGYTF. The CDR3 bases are TGTGCCAGCAGTCGGACCAGGGGGACAAACTATGGCTACACCTTC.

The CDR3 DNA is TGTGCCAGCAGCTTAGCCGGAGTGGAGAACATTCAGTACTTC. Translating gives CASSLAGVENIQYF. V gene TRBV11-2 combines with J gene TRBJ2-4; D is undetermined. V gave up 1 base and J gave up 7 bases, with 11 bases separating them. Germline CDR1 is SGHAT and CDR2 is FQNNGV. This CDR3 comprises 14 residues.

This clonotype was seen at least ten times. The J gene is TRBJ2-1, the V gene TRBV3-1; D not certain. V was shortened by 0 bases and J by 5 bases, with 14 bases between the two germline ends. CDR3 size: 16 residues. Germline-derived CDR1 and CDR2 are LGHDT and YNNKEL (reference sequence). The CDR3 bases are TGTGCCAGCAGCCAAGATGTAGGAACGTGGGACAATGAGCAGTTCTTC. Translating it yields CASSQDVGTWDNEQFF.

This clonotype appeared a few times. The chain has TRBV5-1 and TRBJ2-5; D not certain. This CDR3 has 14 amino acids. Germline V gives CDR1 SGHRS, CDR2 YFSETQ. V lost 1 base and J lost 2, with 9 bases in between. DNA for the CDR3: TGCGCCAGCAGCTTGCCTCTCAGACAAGAGACCCAGTACTTC. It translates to CASSLPLRQETQYF.

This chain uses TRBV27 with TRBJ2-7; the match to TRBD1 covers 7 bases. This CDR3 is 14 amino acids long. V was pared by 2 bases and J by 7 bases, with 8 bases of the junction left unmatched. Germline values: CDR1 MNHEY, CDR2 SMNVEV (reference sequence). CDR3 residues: CASSLGQGVEEQYF. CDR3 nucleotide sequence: TGTGCCAGCAGTTTAGGTCAGGGGGTCGAAGAGCAGTACTTC.

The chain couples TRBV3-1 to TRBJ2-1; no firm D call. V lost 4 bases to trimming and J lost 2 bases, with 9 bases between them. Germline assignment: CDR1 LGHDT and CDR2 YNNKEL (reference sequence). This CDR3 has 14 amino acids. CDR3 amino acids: CASSRGLTYNEQFF. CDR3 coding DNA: TGTGCCAGCAGCCGGGGTCTAACCTACAATGAGCAGTTCTTC.

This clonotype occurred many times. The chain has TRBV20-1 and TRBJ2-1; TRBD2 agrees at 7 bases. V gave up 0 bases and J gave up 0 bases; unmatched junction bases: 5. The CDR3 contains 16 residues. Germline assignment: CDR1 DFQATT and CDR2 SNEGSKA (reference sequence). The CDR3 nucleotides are TGCAGTGCTAGAGATCTGGCGGGAGCCTCCTACAATGAGCAGTTCTTC. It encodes CSARDLAGASYNEQFF.

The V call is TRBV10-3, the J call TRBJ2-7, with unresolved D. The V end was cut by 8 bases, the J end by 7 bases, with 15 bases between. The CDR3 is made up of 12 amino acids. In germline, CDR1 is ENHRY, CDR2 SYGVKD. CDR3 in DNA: TGTGCCATCGCACCCGAGCGAGGAGAGCAGTACTTC. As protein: CAIAPERGEQYF.

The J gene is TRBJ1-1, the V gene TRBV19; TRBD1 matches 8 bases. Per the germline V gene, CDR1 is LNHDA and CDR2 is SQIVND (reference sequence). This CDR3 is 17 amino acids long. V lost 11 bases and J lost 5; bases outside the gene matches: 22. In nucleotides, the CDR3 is TGTGCCGCCAGTAGTATTATCCAGGGGGCACGATGGACTGAAGCTTTCTTT. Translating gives CAASSIIQGARWTEAFF.

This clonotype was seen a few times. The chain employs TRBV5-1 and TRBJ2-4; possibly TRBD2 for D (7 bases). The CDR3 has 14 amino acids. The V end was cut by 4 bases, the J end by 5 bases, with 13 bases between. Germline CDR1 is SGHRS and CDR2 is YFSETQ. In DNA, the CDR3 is TGCGCCAGCAGCAGGGACGGGGGGCAAAACATTCAGTACTTC. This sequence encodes CASSRDGGQNIQYF.

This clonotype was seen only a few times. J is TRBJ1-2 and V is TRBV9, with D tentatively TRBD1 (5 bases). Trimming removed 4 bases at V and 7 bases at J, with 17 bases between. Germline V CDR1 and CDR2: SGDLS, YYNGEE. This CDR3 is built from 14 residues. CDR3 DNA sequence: TGTGCCAGCAGCCCAGGGCCAGCCCTATTTGGCTACACCTTC. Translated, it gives CASSPGPALFGYTF.

The chain's CDR3 is CASSPRSATNEKLFF. Here the CDR3 DNA reads TGTGCCAGCTCACCACGATCCGCAACTAATGAAAAACTGTTTTTT. The rearrangement links TRBV18 to TRBJ1-4; no clear D gene. Germline V CDR1 and CDR2: KGHSH, LQKENI. V was pared by 1 base and J by 0 bases, with 6 bases between. The CDR3 is 15 residues long.

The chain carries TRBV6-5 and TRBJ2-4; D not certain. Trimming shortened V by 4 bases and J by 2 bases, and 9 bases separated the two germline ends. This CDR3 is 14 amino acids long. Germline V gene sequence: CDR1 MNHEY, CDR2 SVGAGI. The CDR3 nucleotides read TGTGCCAGCAGTTCAACAGCTACCAAAAACATTCAGTACTTC. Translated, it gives CASSSTATKNIQYF.

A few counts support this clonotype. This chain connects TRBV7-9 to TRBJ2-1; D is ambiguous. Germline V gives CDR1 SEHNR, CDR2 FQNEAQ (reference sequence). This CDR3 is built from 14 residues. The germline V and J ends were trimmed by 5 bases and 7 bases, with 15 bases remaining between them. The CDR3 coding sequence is TGTGCCAGCAGCCTAAGTACTATTAGGAATGAGCAGTTCTTC. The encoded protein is CASSLSTIRNEQFF.

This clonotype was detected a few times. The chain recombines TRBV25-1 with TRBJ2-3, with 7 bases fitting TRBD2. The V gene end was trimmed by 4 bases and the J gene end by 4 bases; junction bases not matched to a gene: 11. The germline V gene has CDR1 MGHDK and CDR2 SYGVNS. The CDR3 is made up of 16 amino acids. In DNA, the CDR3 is TGTGCCAGCAGTGGTTCGACTCTCGCGGGGGCAGATACGCAGTATTTT. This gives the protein CASSGSTLAGADTQYF. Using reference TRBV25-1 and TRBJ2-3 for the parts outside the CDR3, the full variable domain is EADIYQTPRYLVIGTGKKITLECSQTMGHDKMYWYQQDPGMELHLIHYSYGVNSTEKGDLSSESTVSRIRTEHFPLTLESARPSHTSQYLCASSGSTLAGADTQYFGPGTRLTVL.

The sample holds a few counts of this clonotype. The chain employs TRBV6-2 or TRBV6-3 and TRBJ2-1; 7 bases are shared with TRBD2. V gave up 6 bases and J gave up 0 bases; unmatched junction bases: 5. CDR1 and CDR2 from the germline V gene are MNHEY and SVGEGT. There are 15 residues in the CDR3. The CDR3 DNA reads TGTGCCAGCAGACGAGGACTAGGCTCCTACAATGAGCAGTTCTTC. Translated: CASRRGLGSYNEQFF.

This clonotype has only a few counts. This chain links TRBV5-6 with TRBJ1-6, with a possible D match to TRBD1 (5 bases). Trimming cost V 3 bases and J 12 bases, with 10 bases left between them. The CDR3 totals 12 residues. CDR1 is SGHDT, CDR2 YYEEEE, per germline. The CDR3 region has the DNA TGTGCCAGCAGCTGGGGACCTGGACCCCTCCACTTT. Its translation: CASSWGPGPLHF.

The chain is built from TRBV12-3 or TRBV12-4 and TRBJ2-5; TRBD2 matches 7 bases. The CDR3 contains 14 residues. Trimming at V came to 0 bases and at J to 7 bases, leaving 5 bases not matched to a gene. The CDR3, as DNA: TGTGCCAGCAGTTTAGCCGGGACTACTGGGACCCAGTACTTC. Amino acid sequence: CASSLAGTTGTQYF.

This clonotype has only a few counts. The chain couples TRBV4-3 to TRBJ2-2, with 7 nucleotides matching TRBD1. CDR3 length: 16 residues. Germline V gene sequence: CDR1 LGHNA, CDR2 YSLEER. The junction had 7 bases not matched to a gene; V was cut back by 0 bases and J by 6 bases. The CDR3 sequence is CASSQDEGALSGELFF. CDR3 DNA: TGCGCCAGCAGCCAAGATGAGGGGGCGCTTTCCGGGGAGCTGTTTTTT.

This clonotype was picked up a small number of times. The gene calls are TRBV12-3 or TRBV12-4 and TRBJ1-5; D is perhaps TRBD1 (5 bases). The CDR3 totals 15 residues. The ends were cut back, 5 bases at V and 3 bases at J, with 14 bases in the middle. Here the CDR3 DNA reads TGTGCCAGCAGTACCTGGGACTCCCCCAATCAGCCCCAGCATTTT. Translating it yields CASSTWDSPNQPQHF.

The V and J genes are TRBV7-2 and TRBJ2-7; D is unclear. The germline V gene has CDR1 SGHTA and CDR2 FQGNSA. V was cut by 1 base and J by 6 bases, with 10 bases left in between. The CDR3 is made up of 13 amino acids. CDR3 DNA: TGTGCCAGCAGCTTAGGTGCATTAAGCGAGCAGTACTTC. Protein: CASSLGALSEQYF.

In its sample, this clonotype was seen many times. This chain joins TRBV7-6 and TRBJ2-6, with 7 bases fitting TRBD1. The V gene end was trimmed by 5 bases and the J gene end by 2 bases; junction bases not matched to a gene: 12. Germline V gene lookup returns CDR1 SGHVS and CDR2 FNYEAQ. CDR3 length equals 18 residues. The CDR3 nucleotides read TGTGCCAGCAGCCCCCGACAGGGTACTTATGCTGGGGCCAACGTCCTGACTTTC. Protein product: CASSPRQGTYAGANVLTF.